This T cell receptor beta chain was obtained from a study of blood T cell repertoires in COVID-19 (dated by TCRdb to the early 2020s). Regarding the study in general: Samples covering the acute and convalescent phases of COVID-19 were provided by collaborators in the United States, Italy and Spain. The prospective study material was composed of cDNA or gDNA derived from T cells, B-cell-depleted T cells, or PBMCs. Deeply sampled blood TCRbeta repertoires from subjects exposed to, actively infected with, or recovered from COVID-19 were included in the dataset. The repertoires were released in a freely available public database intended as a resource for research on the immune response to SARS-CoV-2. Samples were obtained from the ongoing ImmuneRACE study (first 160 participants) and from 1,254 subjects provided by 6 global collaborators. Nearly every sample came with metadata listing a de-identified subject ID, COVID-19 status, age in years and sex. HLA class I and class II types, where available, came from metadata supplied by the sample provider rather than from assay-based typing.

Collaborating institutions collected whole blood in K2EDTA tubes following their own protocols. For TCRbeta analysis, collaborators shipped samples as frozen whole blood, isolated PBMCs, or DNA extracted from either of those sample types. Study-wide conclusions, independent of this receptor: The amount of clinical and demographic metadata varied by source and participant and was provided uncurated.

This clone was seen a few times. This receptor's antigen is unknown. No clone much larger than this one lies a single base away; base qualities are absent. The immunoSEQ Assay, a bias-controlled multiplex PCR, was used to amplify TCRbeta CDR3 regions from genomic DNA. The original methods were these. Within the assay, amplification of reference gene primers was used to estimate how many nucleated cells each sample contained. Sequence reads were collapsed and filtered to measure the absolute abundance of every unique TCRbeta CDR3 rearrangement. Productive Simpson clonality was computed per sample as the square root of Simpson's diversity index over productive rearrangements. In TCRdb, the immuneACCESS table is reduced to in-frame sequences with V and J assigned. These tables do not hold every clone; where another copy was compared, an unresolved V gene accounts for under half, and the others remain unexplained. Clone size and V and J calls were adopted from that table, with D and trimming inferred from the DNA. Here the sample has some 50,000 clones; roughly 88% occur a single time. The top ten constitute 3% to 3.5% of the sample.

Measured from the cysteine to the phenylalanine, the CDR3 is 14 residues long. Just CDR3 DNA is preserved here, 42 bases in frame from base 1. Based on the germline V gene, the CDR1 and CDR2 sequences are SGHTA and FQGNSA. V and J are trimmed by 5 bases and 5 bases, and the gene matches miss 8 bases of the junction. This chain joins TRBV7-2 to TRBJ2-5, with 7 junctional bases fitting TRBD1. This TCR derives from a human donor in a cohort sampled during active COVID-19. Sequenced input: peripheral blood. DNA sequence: TGTGCCAGCAGCCGGATGACAGGGCTGGAGACCCAGTACTTC. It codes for CASSRMTGLETQYF.